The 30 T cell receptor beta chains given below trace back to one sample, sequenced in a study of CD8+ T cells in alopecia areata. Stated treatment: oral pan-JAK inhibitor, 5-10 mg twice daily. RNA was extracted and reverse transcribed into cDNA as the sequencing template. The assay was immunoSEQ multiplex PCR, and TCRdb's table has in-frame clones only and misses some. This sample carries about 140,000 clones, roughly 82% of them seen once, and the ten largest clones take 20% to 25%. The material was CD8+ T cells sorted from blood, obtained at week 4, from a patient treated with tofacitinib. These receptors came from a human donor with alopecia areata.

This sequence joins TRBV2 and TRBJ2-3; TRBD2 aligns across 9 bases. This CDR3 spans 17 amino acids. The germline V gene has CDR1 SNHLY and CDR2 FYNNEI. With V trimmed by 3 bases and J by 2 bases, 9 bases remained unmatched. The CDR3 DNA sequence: TGTGCCAGCAGTGATCACCTTAGCGGGGGCACCACAGATACGCAGTATTTT. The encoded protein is CASSDHLSGGTTDTQYF.

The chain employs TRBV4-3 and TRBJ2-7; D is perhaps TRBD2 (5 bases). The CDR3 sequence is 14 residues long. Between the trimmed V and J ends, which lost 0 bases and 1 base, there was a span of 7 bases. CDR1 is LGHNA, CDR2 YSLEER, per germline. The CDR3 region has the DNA TGCGCCAGCAGCCAAGAGGTAGCGTCCTACGAGCAGTACTTC. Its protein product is CASSQEVASYEQYF.

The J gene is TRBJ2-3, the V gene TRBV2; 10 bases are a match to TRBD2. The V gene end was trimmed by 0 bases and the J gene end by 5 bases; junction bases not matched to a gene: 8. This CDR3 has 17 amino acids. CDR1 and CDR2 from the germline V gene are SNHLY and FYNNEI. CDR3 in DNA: TGTGCCAGCAGTGAAGCGGTAGCGGGAGGTACTCGAGATACGCAGTATTTT. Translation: CASSEAVAGGTRDTQYF.

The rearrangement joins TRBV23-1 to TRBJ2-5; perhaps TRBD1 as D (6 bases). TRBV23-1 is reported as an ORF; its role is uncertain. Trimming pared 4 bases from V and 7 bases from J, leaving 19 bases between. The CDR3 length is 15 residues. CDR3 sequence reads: CASSLRWGPRGTQYF. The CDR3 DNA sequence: TGCGCCAGCAGTCTCCGATGGGGGCCTCGGGGGACCCAGTACTTC.

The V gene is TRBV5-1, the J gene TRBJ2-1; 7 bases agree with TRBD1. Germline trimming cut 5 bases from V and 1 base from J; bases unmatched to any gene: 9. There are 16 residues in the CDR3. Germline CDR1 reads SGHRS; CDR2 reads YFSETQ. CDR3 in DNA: TGCGCCAGCAGACCCCCGACAGGGTCATCCTACAATGAGCAGTTCTTC. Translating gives CASRPPTGSSYNEQFF.

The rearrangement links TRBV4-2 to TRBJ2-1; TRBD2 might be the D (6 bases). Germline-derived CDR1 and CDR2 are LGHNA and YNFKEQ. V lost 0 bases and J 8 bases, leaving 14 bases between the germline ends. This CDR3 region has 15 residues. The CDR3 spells CASSQDGERVDEQFF. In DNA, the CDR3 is TGTGCCAGCAGCCAAGATGGTGAGCGGGTCGATGAGCAGTTCTTC.

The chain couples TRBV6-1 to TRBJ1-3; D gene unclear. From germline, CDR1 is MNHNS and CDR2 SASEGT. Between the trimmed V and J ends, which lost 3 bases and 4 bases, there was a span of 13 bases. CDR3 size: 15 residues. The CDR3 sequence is CASSERPGRGNTIYF. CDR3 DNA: TGTGCCAGCAGTGAGAGGCCAGGAAGAGGAAACACCATATATTTT.

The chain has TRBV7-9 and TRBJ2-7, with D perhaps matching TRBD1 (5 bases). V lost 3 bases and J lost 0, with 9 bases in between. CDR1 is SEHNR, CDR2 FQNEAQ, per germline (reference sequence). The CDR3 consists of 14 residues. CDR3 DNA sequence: TGTGCCAGCAGCTTGGTAGGGGACTCCTACGAGCAGTACTTC. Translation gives CASSLVGDSYEQYF.

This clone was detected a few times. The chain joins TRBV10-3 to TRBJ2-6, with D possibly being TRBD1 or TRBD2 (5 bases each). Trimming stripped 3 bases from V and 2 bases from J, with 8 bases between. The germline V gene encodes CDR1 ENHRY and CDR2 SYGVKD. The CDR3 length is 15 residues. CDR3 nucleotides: TGTGCCATCAGTGAAAGAGGGGCTGGGGCCAACGTCCTGACTTTC. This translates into CAISERGAGANVLTF.

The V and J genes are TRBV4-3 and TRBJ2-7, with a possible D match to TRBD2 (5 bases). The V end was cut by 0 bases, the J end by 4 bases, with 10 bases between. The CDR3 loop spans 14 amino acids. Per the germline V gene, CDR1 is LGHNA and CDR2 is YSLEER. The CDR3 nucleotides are TGCGCCAGCAGCCAAGAGCAGGCGGGTTACGAGCAGTACTTC. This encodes CASSQEQAGYEQYF.

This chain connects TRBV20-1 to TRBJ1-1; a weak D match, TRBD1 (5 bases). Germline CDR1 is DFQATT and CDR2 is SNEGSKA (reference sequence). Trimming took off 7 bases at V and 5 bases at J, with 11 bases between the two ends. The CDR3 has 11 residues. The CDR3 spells CSGQGGTEAFF. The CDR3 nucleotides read TGCAGTGGGCAGGGTGGAACTGAAGCTTTCTTT.

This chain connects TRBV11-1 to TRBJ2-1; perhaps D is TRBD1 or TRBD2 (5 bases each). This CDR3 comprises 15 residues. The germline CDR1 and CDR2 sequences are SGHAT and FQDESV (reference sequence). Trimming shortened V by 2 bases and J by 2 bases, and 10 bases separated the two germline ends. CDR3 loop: CASSLLGGAYNEQFF. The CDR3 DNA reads TGTGCCAGCAGCTTACTTGGGGGAGCCTACAATGAGCAGTTCTTC.

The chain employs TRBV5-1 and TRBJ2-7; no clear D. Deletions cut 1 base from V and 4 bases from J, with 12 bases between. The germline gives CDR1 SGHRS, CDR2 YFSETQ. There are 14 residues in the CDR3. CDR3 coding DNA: TGCGCCAGCAGCTTGTCCGGCCCCGAATACGAGCAGTACTTC. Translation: CASSLSGPEYEQYF.

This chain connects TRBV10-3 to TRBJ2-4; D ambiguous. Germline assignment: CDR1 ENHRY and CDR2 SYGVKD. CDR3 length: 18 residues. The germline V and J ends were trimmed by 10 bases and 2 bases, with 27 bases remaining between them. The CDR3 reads CATTDDDDYIGSKNIQYF. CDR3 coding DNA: TGTGCCACCACGGACGATGATGATTATATTGGTTCCAAAAACATTCAGTACTTC.

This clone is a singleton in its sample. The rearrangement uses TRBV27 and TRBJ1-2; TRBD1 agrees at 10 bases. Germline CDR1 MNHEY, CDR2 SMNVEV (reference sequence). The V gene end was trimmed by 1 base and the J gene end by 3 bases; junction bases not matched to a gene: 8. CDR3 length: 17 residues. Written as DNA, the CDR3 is TGTGCCAGCAGTTTATACAGCGGGACAGGGGCAGACTATGGCTACACCTTC. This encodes CASSLYSGTGADYGYTF.

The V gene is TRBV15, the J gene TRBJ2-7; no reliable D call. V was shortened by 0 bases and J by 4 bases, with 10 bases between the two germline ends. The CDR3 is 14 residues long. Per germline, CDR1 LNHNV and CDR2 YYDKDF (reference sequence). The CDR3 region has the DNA TGTGCCACCAGCAGAGATCTCGGCGGTTACGAGCAGTACTTC. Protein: CATSRDLGGYEQYF.

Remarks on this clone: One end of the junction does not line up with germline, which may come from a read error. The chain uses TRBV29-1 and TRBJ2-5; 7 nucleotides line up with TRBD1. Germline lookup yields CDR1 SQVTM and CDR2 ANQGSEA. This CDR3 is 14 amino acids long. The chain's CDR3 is CSVSPRTGGEAQYF. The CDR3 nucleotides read TGCAGCGTCTCCCCACGGACAGGAGGAGAGGCCCAGTACTTC.

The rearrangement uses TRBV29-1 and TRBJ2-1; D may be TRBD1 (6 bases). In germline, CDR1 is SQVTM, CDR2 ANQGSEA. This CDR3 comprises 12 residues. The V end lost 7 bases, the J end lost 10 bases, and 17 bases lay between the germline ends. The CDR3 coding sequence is TGCAGCGCCTCCTCCCAAGGGACAGAGCAGTTCTTC. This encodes CSASSQGTEQFF.

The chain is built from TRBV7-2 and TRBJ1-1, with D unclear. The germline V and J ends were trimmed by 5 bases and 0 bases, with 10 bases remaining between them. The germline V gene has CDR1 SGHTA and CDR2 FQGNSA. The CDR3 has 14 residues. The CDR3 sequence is CASSRIGLNTEAFF. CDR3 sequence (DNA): TGTGCCAGCAGCCGCATCGGGCTGAACACTGAAGCTTTCTTT.

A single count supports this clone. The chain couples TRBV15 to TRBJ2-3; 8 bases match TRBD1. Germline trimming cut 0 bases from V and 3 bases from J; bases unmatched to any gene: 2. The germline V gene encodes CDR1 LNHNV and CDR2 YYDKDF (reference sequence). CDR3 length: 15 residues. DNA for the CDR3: TGTGCCACCAGCAGAGAAAGGACAGGGACAGATACGCAGTATTTT. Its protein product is CATSRERTGTDTQYF.

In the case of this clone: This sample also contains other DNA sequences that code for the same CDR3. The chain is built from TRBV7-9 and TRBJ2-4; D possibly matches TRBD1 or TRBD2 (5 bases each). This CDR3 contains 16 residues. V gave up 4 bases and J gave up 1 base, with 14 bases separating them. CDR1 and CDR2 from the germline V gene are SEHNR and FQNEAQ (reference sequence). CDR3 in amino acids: CASSSSGTVAKNIQYF. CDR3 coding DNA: TGTGCCAGCAGCTCCTCCGGGACGGTCGCCAAAAACATTCAGTACTTC.

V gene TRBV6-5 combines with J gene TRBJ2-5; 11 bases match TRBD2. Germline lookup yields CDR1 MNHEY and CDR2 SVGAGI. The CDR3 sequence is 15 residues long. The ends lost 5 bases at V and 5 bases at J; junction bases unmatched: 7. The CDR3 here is CASSKTSGVEETQYF. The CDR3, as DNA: TGTGCCAGCAGTAAGACTAGCGGGGTGGAGGAGACCCAGTACTTC.

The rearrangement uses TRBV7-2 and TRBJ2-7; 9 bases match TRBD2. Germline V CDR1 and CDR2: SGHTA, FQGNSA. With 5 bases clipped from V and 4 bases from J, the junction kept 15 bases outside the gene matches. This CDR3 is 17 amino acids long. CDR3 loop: CASSPTSGGLAVYEQYF. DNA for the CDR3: TGTGCCAGCAGCCCGACCTCGGGGGGACTAGCTGTTTACGAGCAGTACTTC.

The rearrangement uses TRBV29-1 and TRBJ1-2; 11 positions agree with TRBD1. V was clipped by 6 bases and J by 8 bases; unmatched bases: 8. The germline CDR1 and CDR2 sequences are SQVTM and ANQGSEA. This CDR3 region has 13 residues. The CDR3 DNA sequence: TGCAGCGTCGCCGGACAGGGGGCTGTAGGCTACACCTTC. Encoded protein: CSVAGQGAVGYTF.

The CDR3: CASSPSSYNEQFF. CDR3 nucleotide sequence: TGTGCCAGCAGCCCGAGCTCCTACAATGAGCAGTTCTTC. The rearrangement joins TRBV7-2 to TRBJ2-1; D uncertain. The CDR3 has 13 residues. Germline V gene data show CDR1 as SGHTA and CDR2 as FQGNSA. V was clipped by 5 bases and J by 0 bases, with 5 bases between them.

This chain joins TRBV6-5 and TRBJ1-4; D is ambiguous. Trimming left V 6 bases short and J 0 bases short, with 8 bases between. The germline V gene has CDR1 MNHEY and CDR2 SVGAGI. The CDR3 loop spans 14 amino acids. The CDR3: CASSDTPTNEKLFF. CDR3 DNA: TGTGCCAGCAGCGACACACCAACTAATGAAAAACTGTTTTTT.

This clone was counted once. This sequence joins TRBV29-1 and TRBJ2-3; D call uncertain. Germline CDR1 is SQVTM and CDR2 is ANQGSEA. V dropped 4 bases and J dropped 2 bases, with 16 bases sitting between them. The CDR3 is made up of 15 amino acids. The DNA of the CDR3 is TGCAGCGTTGGAGTGGGCGCCTGGCCCACAGATACGCAGTATTTT. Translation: CSVGVGAWPTDTQYF.

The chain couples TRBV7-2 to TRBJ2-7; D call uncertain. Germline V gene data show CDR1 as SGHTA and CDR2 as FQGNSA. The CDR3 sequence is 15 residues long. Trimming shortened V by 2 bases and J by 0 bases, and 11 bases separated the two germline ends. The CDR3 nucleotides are TGTGCCAGCAGCTTAATTTCTCGGCCCTCCTACGAGCAGTACTTC. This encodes CASSLISRPSYEQYF.

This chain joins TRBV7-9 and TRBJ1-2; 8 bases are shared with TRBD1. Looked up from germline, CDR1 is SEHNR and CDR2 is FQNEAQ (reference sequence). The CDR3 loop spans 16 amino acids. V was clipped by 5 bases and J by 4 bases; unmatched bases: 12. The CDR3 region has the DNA TGTGCCAGCAGCACAAGGACAGGGAGGAATCTCTATGGCTACACCTTC. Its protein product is CASSTRTGRNLYGYTF.

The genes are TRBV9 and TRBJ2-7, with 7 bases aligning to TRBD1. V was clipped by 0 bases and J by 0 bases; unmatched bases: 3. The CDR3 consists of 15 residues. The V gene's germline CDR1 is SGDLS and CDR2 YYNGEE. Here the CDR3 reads CASSVGTGYSYEQYF. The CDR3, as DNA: TGTGCCAGCAGCGTAGGGACAGGTTACTCCTACGAGCAGTACTTC.